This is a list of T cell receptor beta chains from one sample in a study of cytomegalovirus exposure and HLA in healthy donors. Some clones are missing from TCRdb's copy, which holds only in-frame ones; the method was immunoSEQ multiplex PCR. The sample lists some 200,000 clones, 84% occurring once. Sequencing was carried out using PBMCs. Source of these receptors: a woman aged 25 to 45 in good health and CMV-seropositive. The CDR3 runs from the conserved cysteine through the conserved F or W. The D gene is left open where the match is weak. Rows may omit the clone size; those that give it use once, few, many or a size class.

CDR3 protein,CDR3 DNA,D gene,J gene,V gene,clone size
CASSWDSYEQYF,TGTGCCAGCAGCTGGGACAGCTACGAGCAGTACTTC,TRBD1,TRBJ2-7,TRBV11-2,NA
CASSRQKNTEAFF,TGTGCCAGCTCACGACAGAAGAACACTGAAGCTTTCTTT,NA,TRBJ1-1,TRBV18,NA
CASSIGPPPGTYEQYF,TGTGCCAGTAGTATAGGCCCTCCACCGGGTACCTACGAGCAGTACTTC,NA,TRBJ2-7,TRBV19,NA
CASIGVAGVYEQYF,TGTGCCAGTATTGGTGTAGCGGGAGTCTACGAGCAGTACTTC,TRBD2,TRBJ2-7,TRBV28,NA
CASSPGLAKSTYEQYF,TGTGCCAGCAGCCCCGGACTAGCGAAAAGCACCTACGAGCAGTACTTC,TRBD2,TRBJ2-7,TRBV14,NA
CASSLIDPYRGANTGELFF,TGTGCCAGCAGCTTGATTGATCCTTATCGGGGGGCGAATACCGGGGAGCTGTTTTTT,NA,TRBJ2-2,TRBV5-6,NA
CASSPGLAADGQYF,TGTGCCAGCAGTCCGGGACTAGCGGCGGACGGGCAGTACTTC,TRBD2,TRBJ2-7,TRBV2,NA
CASSLGLAGGDEQFF,TGCGCCAGCAGCTTGGGACTAGCGGGAGGGGATGAGCAGTTCTTC,TRBD2,TRBJ2-1,TRBV5-1,NA
CASSEFRYEQYF,TGTGCCAGCAGTGAATTTCGCTACGAGCAGTACTTC,NA,TRBJ2-7,TRBV2,few
CASSSGQGLSYTF,TGTGCCAGCAGCTCGGGACAGGGATTGAGCTACACCTTC,TRBD1,TRBJ1-2,TRBV5-4,NA
CASSPGGQQPQHF,TGTGCCAGCTCACCAGGGGGCCAACAGCCCCAGCATTTT,NA,TRBJ1-5,TRBV18,NA
CASSPTGRGNTEAFF,TGTGCCAGCTCACCTACAGGGAGGGGGAACACTGAAGCTTTCTTT,NA,TRBJ1-1,TRBV18,NA
CASSQDYPGSSYEQYF,TGCGCCAGCAGCCAAGATTATCCGGGAAGCTCCTACGAGCAGTACTTC,NA,TRBJ2-7,TRBV4-1,NA
CASSQAGSIAGARGGELFF,TGTGCCAGCAGCCAAGCGGGCTCTATAGCGGGAGCAAGAGGCGGGGAGCTGTTTTTT,TRBD2,TRBJ2-2,TRBV4-2,NA
CASSGGGGETQYF,TGTGCCAGCAGTGGGGGAGGGGGAGAGACCCAGTACTTC,NA,TRBJ2-5,TRBV6-1,NA
CASSGTVTYGYTF,TGCGCCAGCAGCGGGACAGTAACCTATGGCTACACCTTC,TRBD1,TRBJ1-2,TRBV5-1,NA
CASSFLAGGRPYEQYF,TGTGCCAGCAGCTTTCTAGCGGGAGGCAGGCCCTACGAGCAGTACTTC,TRBD2,TRBJ2-7,TRBV11-2,NA
CASSLDTSGANVLTF,TGTGCCAGCAGCTTAGACACCTCTGGGGCCAACGTCCTGACTTTC,NA,TRBJ2-6,TRBV6-4,NA
CASSVGTSGMDGELFF,TGTGCCAGCAGCGTGGGGACTAGCGGGATGGACGGGGAGCTGTTTTTT,TRBD2,TRBJ2-2,TRBV9,few
CASSDWPENTEAFF,TGTGCCAGCAGTGATTGGCCCGAGAACACTGAAGCTTTCTTT,NA,TRBJ1-1,TRBV6-1,NA
CASSLDRGQPQHF,TGTGCTAGCAGCTTGGACAGGGGTCAGCCCCAGCATTTT,TRBD1,TRBJ1-5,TRBV7-7,NA
CSVQTGSYEQYF,TGCAGCGTTCAAACGGGGTCCTACGAGCAGTACTTC,NA,TRBJ2-7,TRBV29-1,NA
CAYAGNSNQPQHF,TGTGCCTACGCGGGGAACAGCAATCAGCCCCAGCATTTT,NA,TRBJ1-5,TRBV30,few
CASSLEVPGYGYTF,TGTGCCAGCAGCTTAGAGGTCCCGGGCTATGGCTACACCTTC,NA,TRBJ1-2,TRBV7-9,NA
CASSQLRTGSNQPQHF,TGTGCCAGCAGTCAACTCAGGACAGGGAGTAATCAGCCCCAGCATTTT,TRBD1,TRBJ1-5,TRBV2,NA
CASSARDRVSGNTIYF,TGTGCCAGCAGCGCCCGGGACAGGGTCTCTGGAAACACCATATATTTT,TRBD1,TRBJ1-3,TRBV7-8,NA
CASSPSSTNEKLFF,TGTGCCAGCTCCCCGTCGTCCACTAATGAAAAACTGTTTTTT,NA,TRBJ1-4,TRBV18,NA
CASSRGTSGRIRFF,TGTGCCAGCAGCCGGGGGACTAGCGGGAGGATTAGGTTCTTC,TRBD2,TRBJ2-1,TRBV14,NA
CASGSVPGANTGELFF,TGTGCTAGTGGTTCGGTCCCAGGGGCGAACACCGGGGAGCTGTTTTTT,NA,TRBJ2-2,TRBV12-5,NA
CASSLSGFDGYTF,TGTGCCAGCAGCTTATCAGGGTTCGATGGCTACACCTTC,NA,TRBJ1-2,TRBV7-8,NA
CAWGGEPGYNEQFF,TGTGCCTGGGGGGGGGAGCCGGGTTACAATGAGCAGTTCTTC,TRBD2,TRBJ2-1,TRBV30,NA
CSVEDRGLTHLEAFF,TGCAGCGTTGAAGATAGGGGTTTAACTCACCTTGAAGCTTTCTTT,NA,TRBJ1-1,TRBV29-1,NA
CASSPARSLSYNEQFF,TGCGCCAGCAGCCCAGCGAGGTCCCTCTCCTACAATGAGCAGTTCTTC,NA,TRBJ2-1,TRBV4-1,NA
CASSSSGTASGNTIYF,TGTGCCAGCAGCAGCTCCGGGACAGCCTCTGGAAACACCATATATTTT,TRBD1,TRBJ1-3,TRBV9,NA
CASSLVPHSNEKLFF,TGTGCCAGCAGCTTAGTTCCGCACAGTAATGAAAAACTGTTTTTT,NA,TRBJ1-4,TRBV7-2,NA
CASSLGQVMNTEAFF,TGTGCCAGCAGCTTAGGACAGGTCATGAACACTGAAGCTTTCTTT,NA,TRBJ1-1,TRBV7-2,NA
CASSQSDMSYGYTF,TGTGCCAGCAGCCAGTCGGACATGTCCTATGGCTACACCTTC,NA,TRBJ1-2,TRBV5-4,NA
CASSSMRRFQETQYF,TGTGCCAGCAGTAGTATGAGGCGGTTCCAAGAGACCCAGTACTTC,NA,TRBJ2-5,TRBV27,once
CASTRGGSYEQYF,TGTGCCAGCACAAGGGGCGGAAGTTACGAGCAGTACTTC,NA,TRBJ2-7,TRBV5-4,medium-sized
CASSSGGPAGEQYF,TGTGCCAGCAGCTCCGGGGGCCCAGCGGGGGAGCAGTACTTC,NA,TRBJ2-7,TRBV5-6,NA
CASSFRVNTEAFF,TGTGCCAGCAGCTTCAGGGTCAACACTGAAGCTTTCTTT,NA,TRBJ1-1,TRBV5-1,NA
CASSEAAGQETQYF,TGTGCCAGCAGTGAAGCCGCGGGACAAGAGACCCAGTACTTC,NA,TRBJ2-5,TRBV6-1,NA
CASSTGAKSAYNEQFF,TGCGCCAGCAGTACAGGGGCAAAGTCCGCCTACAATGAGCAGTTCTTC,TRBD1,TRBJ2-1,TRBV4-1,NA
CASSFPSLGYEQYF,TGTGCCAGCAGTTTCCCTAGCCTGGGGTACGAGCAGTACTTC,NA,TRBJ2-7,TRBV28,NA
CASSLGGTGWNNYGYTF,TGTGCCAGCAGCCTGGGAGGGACAGGGTGGAATAACTATGGCTACACCTTC,TRBD1,TRBJ1-2,TRBV5-4,NA
CASRNQPQHF,TGTGCCAGCCGTAATCAGCCCCAGCATTTT,NA,TRBJ1-5,TRBV27,NA
CASSPGGGAGAEQFF,TGTGCCAGCAGCCCGGGGGGAGGGGCCGGCGCTGAGCAGTTCTTC,TRBD2,TRBJ2-1,TRBV5-6,once
CASGYRGEQYF,TGTGCCAGTGGATACAGGGGCGAGCAGTACTTC,TRBD1,TRBJ2-7,TRBV19,NA
CASKTGTDQPQHF,TGTGCCAGCAAGACGGGGACAGATCAGCCCCAGCATTTT,TRBD1,TRBJ1-5,TRBV27,NA
CASRQQGLDEQYF,TGTGCCAGCAGGCAACAGGGGCTCGACGAGCAGTACTTC,TRBD1,TRBJ2-7,TRBV2,NA